This T cell receptor (beta chain) was sequenced in a study of long-term antiretroviral therapy in people with HIV. Regarding the study as a whole: Controls showed broader CDR3 length ranges than did the HIV repertoires.

Germline V gene lookup returns CDR1 MRHNA and CDR2 SNTAGT. The CDR3 loop spans 15 amino acids. The V gene end was trimmed by 4 bases and the J gene end by 5 bases; junction bases not matched to a gene: 2. Each HIV participant was treated in the United States. A remark on this clone: Its specificity is not known.

Assay version v3.0 of immunoSEQ was used, and it was run at survey level. Clones were read by immunoSEQ multiplex PCR, and TCRdb kept only the in-frame ones, dropping some. The sample lists just over 35,000 clones, approximately 85% occurring once. The sequenced sample was unsorted PBMCs, obtained 2.2 years after starting antiretroviral therapy. This chain links TRBV6-4 with TRBJ2-3, with 14 bases lining up with TRBD2. This receptor was obtained from a man younger than 35 with HIV. The CDR3 nucleotides read TGTGCCAGCAGTGTCGGGACTAGCGGGGGAGATACGCAGTATTTT. This encodes CASSVGTSGGDTQYF.